The sequence of this T cell receptor (beta chain) was determined in a study of blood T cell repertoires in COVID-19. In the authors' methods: Using reference gene primer amplification, nucleated cell counts were estimated. The protocol was immunoSEQ multiplex PCR, while the TCRdb copy is restricted to in-frame clones and leaves out a portion. V and J calls and clone size are copied from that table; D and trimming were computed from the DNA. Here the sample spans roughly 250,000 clones, approximately 91% being singletons. CDR1 and CDR2 (germline): MNHEY, SMNVEV (reference sequence). Trimming took 3 bases from V and 5 from J; bases not matched to a gene: 13. The CDR3 runs to 16 residues. This clone was detected once.

Sequenced material: peripheral blood. The chain combines TRBV27 with TRBJ2-7, with 7 bases identical to TRBD1. This TCR came from a woman in her 40s who had recovered from COVID-19. The CDR3 reads CASSLFGDRDIDEQYF. The DNA of the CDR3 is TGTGCCAGCAGTTTGTTTGGAGACAGGGATATCGACGAGCAGTACTTC.